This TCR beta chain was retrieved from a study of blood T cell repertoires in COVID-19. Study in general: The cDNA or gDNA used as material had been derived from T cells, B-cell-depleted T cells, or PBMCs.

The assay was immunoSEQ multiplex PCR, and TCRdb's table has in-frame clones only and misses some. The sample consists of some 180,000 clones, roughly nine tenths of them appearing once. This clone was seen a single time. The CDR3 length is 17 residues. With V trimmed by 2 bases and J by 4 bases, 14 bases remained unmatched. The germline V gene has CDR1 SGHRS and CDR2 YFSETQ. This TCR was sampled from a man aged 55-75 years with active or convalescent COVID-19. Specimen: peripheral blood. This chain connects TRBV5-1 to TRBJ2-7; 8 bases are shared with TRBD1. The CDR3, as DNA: TGCGCCAGCAGCTTCGAACCCGGGACAGGAGCCCATTACGAGCAGTACTTC. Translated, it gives CASSFEPGTGAHYEQYF.